This TCR beta chain came from a study of CD8 T cells in ankylosing spondylitis. With V trimmed by 3 bases and J by 8 bases, 9 bases remained unmatched. Germline V gene lookup returns CDR1 DFQATT and CDR2 SNEGSKA (reference sequence). This CDR3 contains 13 residues. Notes on this clonotype: Antigen specificity is unknown.

Study-wide results and limits: It appeared that ankylosing spondylitis blood was characterized by a TCR beta motif of under ten highly homologous variants. According to the report, clones linked to the disease were significantly enriched in matched synovial fluid samples taken from ankylosing spondylitis patients.

Libraries for TCR beta were made by quantitative 5'-RACE with molecular barcodes. TCRdb called the 5' RACE reads again in MiXCR, with one record for every CDR3 protein. The table lists 100,000 to 150,000 distinct CDR3 sequences, 17% of them singletons. The sequence was obtained from a male donor with ankylosing spondylitis. The rearrangement uses TRBV20-1 and TRBJ1-2, with 7 bases identical to TRBD1. The sequenced sample consisted of blood, either unsorted or a sorted T cell fraction (not recorded which). As DNA, the CDR3 is TGCAGTGCTAGGGAAGGGACAGCCGTCGGCTACACCTTC. Protein sequence: CSAREGTAVGYTF.